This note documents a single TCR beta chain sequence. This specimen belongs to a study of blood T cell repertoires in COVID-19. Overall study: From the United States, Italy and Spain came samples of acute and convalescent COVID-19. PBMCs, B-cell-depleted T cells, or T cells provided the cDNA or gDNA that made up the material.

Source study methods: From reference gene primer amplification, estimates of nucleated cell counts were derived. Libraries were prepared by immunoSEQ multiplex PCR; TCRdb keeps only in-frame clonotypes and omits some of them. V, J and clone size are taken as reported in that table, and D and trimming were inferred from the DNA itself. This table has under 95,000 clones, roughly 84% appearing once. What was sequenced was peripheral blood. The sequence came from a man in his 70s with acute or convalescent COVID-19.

CDR3 nucleotide sequence: TGTGCCAGCAGCCGGGACAGGGGTGAGCAGTACTTC. It specifies CASSRDRGEQYF. The chain is built from TRBV5-8 and TRBJ2-7; TRBD1 aligns across 10 bases. Germline V gene sequence: CDR1 SGHTS, CDR2 YDEGEE. J gave up 7 bases and V 4 bases, and 2 bases lay outside the gene matches. CDR3 length equals 12 residues.